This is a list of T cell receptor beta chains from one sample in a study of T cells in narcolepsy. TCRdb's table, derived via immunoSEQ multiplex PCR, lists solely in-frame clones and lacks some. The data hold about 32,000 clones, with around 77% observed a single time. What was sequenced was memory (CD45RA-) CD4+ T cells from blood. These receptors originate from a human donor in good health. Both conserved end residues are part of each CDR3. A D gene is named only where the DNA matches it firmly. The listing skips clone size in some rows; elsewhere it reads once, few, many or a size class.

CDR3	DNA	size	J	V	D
CASSQSKQGGTEAFF	TGTGCCAGCTCACAGAGTAAACAGGGGGGCACTGAAGCTTTCTTT	.	TRBJ1-1	TRBV18	TRBD1
CASSLAPVGSNEKLFF	TGCGCCAGCAGCTTGGCTCCCGTGGGCAGTAATGAAAAACTGTTTTTT	once	TRBJ1-4	TRBV5-1	.
CASSLELAGAVEQYF	TGCGCCAGCAGCTTGGAACTAGCGGGAGCGGTCGAGCAGTACTTC	.	TRBJ2-7	TRBV5-1	TRBD2
CASSLVPGLTSGNTIYF	TGTGCCAGCAGCTTGGTTCCAGGTCTTACCTCTGGAAACACCATATATTTT	.	TRBJ1-3	TRBV5-5	.
CAWSRETPLSPLHF	TGTGCCTGGAGTAGGGAAACTCCCCTTTCACCCCTCCACTTT	.	TRBJ1-6	TRBV30	.
CASSHRGGELFF	TGTGCCAGCAGTCACAGAGGGGGGGAGCTGTTTTTT	.	TRBJ2-2	TRBV6-5	.
CASNLDRAQNIQYF	TGTGCCAGTAACTTGGACAGGGCCCAAAACATTCAGTACTTC	.	TRBJ2-4	TRBV19	TRBD1
CASSSHTPRGYGYTF	TGTGCCAGTAGTTCACACACCCCGAGGGGGTATGGCTACACCTTC	.	TRBJ1-2	TRBV19	.
CASSSHPTLNTEAFF	TGTGCCAGCAGCTCCCACCCGACACTGAACACTGAAGCTTTCTTT	.	TRBJ1-1	TRBV11-2	.
CASSQSRDRGLGETQYF	TGTGCCAGCAGCCAATCCCGGGACAGGGGCCTTGGGGAGACCCAGTACTTC	.	TRBJ2-5	TRBV16	TRBD1
CASSVEAGGIGNEQFF	TGTGCCAGCAGCGTAGAGGCGGGAGGGATTGGCAATGAGCAGTTCTTC	once	TRBJ2-1	TRBV9	TRBD2
CASSSHKLAGVGNEQFF	TGTGCCAGCAGCTCCCACAAACTAGCGGGAGTTGGAAATGAGCAGTTCTTC	.	TRBJ2-1	TRBV11-3	TRBD2
CASSPGPGRETQYF	TGCGCCAGCAGCCCGGGGCCAGGGCGTGAGACCCAGTACTTC	once	TRBJ2-5	TRBV5-1	.
CAISALLAGADEQFF	TGTGCCATCAGTGCATTACTAGCGGGAGCGGATGAGCAGTTCTTC	.	TRBJ2-1	TRBV10-3	TRBD2
CASSRAGLHSYEQYF	TGTGCCAGCAGCCGCGCAGGGCTACATTCCTACGAGCAGTACTTC	.	TRBJ2-7	TRBV27	.
CASREISTDTQYF	TGTGCCAGCAGAGAAATAAGCACAGATACGCAGTATTTT	.	TRBJ2-3	TRBV6-1	.
CAWSPGQWSEKLFF	TGTGCCTGGAGTCCGGGACAGTGGAGTGAAAAACTGTTTTTT	.	TRBJ1-4	TRBV30	TRBD1
CASSGEMNTEAFF	TGTGCCAGCTCAGGAGAGATGAACACTGAAGCTTTCTTT	.	TRBJ1-1	TRBV18	.
CASSWGQGPYEQYF	TGTGCCAGCAGCTGGGGACAGGGGCCCTACGAGCAGTACTTC	.	TRBJ2-7	TRBV5-5	TRBD1
CASRLLAGGSPDEQFF	TGTGCCAGCAGATTACTAGCGGGAGGTTCCCCGGATGAGCAGTTCTTC	.	TRBJ2-1	TRBV2	TRBD2
CASSLFRVGGYTF	TGTGCCAGCAGCTTATTCAGGGTAGGAGGCTACACCTTC	.	TRBJ1-2	TRBV11-2	.
CASSPVDGELFF	TGTGCCAGCAGCCCCGTTGACGGGGAGCTGTTTTTT	.	TRBJ2-2	TRBV5-4	.
CASSGALGRGTYEQYF	TGTGCCAGCAGCGGGGCCCTAGGGAGGGGTACCTACGAGCAGTACTTC	.	TRBJ2-7	TRBV7-2	TRBD2
CASSQGMTGRLYYGYTF	TGTGCCAGCAGCCAAGGGATGACAGGCCGCCTTTACTATGGCTACACCTTC	few	TRBJ1-2	TRBV14	.
CASSHERLLAGKETQYF	TGCGCCAGCAGCCATGAACGACTGCTAGCGGGGAAGGAGACCCAGTACTTC	.	TRBJ2-5	TRBV5-1	TRBD2
CAIRRGNIQYF	TGTGCCATCCGTAGGGGAAACATTCAGTACTTC	few	TRBJ2-4	TRBV28	.
CASSEGRGINEQFF	TGTGCCAGCAGTGAGGGCAGGGGGATCAATGAGCAGTTCTTC	.	TRBJ2-1	TRBV6-1	TRBD1
CASSAGTGSGEAFF	TGTGCCAGCAGTGCCGGGACAGGGAGCGGTGAAGCTTTCTTT	.	TRBJ1-1	TRBV6-5	TRBD1
CASSRPPDTEAFF	TGTGCCAGCAGCCGGCCTCCGGACACTGAAGCTTTCTTT	.	TRBJ1-1	TRBV14	.
CASSLFRDRGFTEAFF	TGTGCCAGCAGCTTATTTAGGGACAGGGGCTTCACTGAAGCTTTCTTT	.	TRBJ1-1	TRBV7-9	TRBD1
CASTDRRRATNDEKLFF	TGTGCCAGCACCGATCGACGCAGGGCAACTAATGATGAAAAACTGTTTTTT	few	TRBJ1-4	TRBV7-9	.
CASRSGGTGGFGGYTF	TGTGCCAGTAGAAGTGGTGGGACAGGGGGCTTTGGTGGCTACACCTTC	.	TRBJ1-2	TRBV19	TRBD1
CASSAGTVTEAFF	TGTGCCAGCAGTGCCGGGACAGTCACTGAAGCTTTCTTT	.	TRBJ1-1	TRBV6-5	TRBD1
CASSNRGEGTEAFF	TGCGCCAGCAGCAATAGGGGGGAGGGCACTGAAGCTTTCTTT	.	TRBJ1-1	TRBV5-1	.
CASSPSTGADAYGYTF	TGTGCCAGCAGCCCGTCGACAGGGGCGGACGCCTATGGCTACACCTTC	.	TRBJ1-2	TRBV7-2	TRBD1
CASRGNSGEAFF	TGTGCCTCCAGGGGAAATAGTGGTGAAGCTTTCTTT	.	TRBJ1-1	TRBV30	.
CASSQERGQGRLKGYTF	TGTGCCAGCAGCCAAGAACGTGGGCAGGGTCGATTGAAAGGCTACACCTTC	.	TRBJ1-2	TRBV14	.
CSAWRLEEQYF	TGCAGTGCTTGGAGACTGGAAGAGCAGTACTTC	.	TRBJ2-7	TRBV20-1	.
CASRPQQGAGDTQYF	TGTGCCAGTAGGCCGCAGCAGGGGGCGGGTGATACGCAGTATTTT	once	TRBJ2-3	TRBV19	TRBD1
CASSLGSGGEEKLFF	TGCGCCAGCAGCTTGGGATCCGGTGGAGAGGAAAAACTGTTTTTT	.	TRBJ1-4	TRBV5-1	.
CASQITGTGGYGYTF	TGTGCCAGTCAAATAACCGGGACAGGGGGCTATGGCTACACCTTC	.	TRBJ1-2	TRBV19	TRBD1
CASSYRGETSPLHF	TGTGCCAGCAGTTACCGGGGGGAGACCTCACCCCTCCACTTT	.	TRBJ1-6	TRBV6-6	.
CAIRGAGTSYEQYF	TGTGCCATCAGAGGGGCAGGGACATCCTACGAGCAGTACTTC	.	TRBJ2-7	TRBV10-3	.
CATSRRGATEAFF	TGTGCCACCAGCAGAAGAGGGGCCACTGAAGCTTTCTTT	.	TRBJ1-1	TRBV15	.
CASRSDSYEQYF	TGTGCCAGCAGAAGCGACAGCTACGAGCAGTACTTC	.	TRBJ2-7	TRBV2	.
CASSGLADRETQYF	TGTGCCAGTAGCGGACTAGCGGACCGGGAGACCCAGTACTTC	.	TRBJ2-5	TRBV19	TRBD2
CATSRDRGSYGYTF	TGTGCCACCAGCAGAGATAGAGGAAGCTATGGCTACACCTTC	.	TRBJ1-2	TRBV15	.
CASSEAGGGREAFF	TGTGCCAGCAGTGAAGCTGGGGGAGGTCGTGAAGCTTTCTTT	.	TRBJ1-1	TRBV6-1	.
CASSVGAQETQYF	TGTGCCAGCAGCGTCGGGGCTCAAGAGACCCAGTACTTC	.	TRBJ2-5	TRBV9	.
CASRTGDPGNTIYF	TGTGCCAGCAGGACAGGGGACCCCGGAAACACCATATATTTT	.	TRBJ1-3	TRBV6-1	TRBD1
CASSPRGGTYNYGYTF	TGTGCCAGCAGCCCCCGGGGGGGGACCTATAACTATGGCTACACCTTC	.	TRBJ1-2	TRBV14	.
CASSQDFGSDYEQYF	TGTGCCAGCAGCCAAGATTTTGGGTCTGACTACGAGCAGTACTTC	.	TRBJ2-7	TRBV7-2	.
CATSRTTSGYNEQFF	TGTGCCACCAGCCGTACGACTAGCGGATACAATGAGCAGTTCTTC	.	TRBJ2-1	TRBV15	TRBD2
CASNRDSTYNEQFF	TGTGCCAGCAACCGGGACAGTACCTACAATGAGCAGTTCTTC	few	TRBJ2-1	TRBV2	TRBD1
CASSLVTERVGELFF	TGCGCCAGCAGCTTGGTCACGGAGCGCGTCGGGGAGCTGTTTTTT	.	TRBJ2-2	TRBV5-1	.
CASSLFGTPQGTEAFF	TGTGCCAGCAGTTTATTCGGGACACCTCAGGGAACTGAAGCTTTCTTT	.	TRBJ1-1	TRBV27	.
CASSPPSVGSTDTQYF	TGCGCCAGCAGCCCTCCTAGCGTAGGGAGCACAGATACGCAGTATTTT	.	TRBJ2-3	TRBV5-1	.